This note documents a single T cell receptor (beta chain) sequence. Its specificity is not known. Libraries were prepared by immunoSEQ multiplex PCR; TCRdb keeps only in-frame clonotypes and omits some of them. The table has around 150,000 clones, about 92% seen once. The data derive from a study of T cell responses to AZD1222 COVID-19 vaccine. Study findings and constraints: Possibly, clonal diversity was underestimated; donors were largely white British and included more females. Spike-specific TCR breadth and depth went up after people got two AZD1222 doses. Baseline antibody screening turned up just a handful of seropositive AZD1222 recipients.

The CDR3 covers 16 residues. The V segment lost 3 bases and the J segment 4 bases; nucleotides outside the gene matches: 9. Germline assignment: CDR1 SGHTA and CDR2 FQGNSA. V gene TRBV7-2 combines with J gene TRBJ1-3; 7 positions match TRBD1. The sequences come from peripheral blood, collected on day 0 of AZD1222 vaccination. This sequence was found in an adult in good health. The CDR3 reads CASSFQQGTLGNTIYF. The DNA for the CDR3 is TGTGCCAGCAGCTTTCAACAGGGGACTCTCGGAAACACCATATATTTT.